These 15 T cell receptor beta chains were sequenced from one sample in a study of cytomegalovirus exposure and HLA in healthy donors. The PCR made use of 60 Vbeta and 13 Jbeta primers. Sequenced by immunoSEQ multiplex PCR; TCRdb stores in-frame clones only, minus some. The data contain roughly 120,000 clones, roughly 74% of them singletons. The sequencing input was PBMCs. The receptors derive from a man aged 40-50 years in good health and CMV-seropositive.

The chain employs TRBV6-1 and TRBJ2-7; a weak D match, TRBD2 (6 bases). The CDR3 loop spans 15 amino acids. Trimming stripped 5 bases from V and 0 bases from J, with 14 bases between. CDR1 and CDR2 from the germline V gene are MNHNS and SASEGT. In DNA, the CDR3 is TGTGCCAGCAGTCCTTCTACCGGGAGCTCCTACGAGCAGTACTTC. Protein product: CASSPSTGSSYEQYF.

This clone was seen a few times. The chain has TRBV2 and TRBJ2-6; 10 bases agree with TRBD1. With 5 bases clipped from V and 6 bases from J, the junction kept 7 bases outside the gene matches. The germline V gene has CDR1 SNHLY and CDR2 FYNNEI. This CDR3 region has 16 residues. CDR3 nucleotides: TGTGCCAGCAGTCGAGACAGGGGGCGAAAGGCCAACGTCCTGACTTTC. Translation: CASSRDRGRKANVLTF.

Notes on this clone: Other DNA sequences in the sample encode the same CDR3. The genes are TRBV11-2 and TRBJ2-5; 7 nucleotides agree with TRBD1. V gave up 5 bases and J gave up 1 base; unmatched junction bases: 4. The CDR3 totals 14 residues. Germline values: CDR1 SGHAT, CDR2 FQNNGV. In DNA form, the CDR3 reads TGTGCCAGCAGCCCTGGGACAGCCCAAGAGACCCAGTACTTC. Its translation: CASSPGTAQETQYF. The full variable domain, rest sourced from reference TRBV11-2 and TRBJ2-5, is EAGVAQSPRYKIIEKRQSVAFWCNPISGHATLYWYQQILGQGPKLLIQFQNNGVVDDSQLPKDRFSAERLKGVDSTLKIQPAKLEDSAVYLCASSPGTAQETQYFGPGTRLLVL.

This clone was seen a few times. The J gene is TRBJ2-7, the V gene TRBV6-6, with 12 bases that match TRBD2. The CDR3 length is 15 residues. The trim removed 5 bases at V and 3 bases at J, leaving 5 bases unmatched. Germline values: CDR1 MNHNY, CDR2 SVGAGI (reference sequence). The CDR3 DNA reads TGTGCCAGCAGTCCCCGGACTAGCGGGGTCTACGAGCAGTACTTC. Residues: CASSPRTSGVYEQYF.

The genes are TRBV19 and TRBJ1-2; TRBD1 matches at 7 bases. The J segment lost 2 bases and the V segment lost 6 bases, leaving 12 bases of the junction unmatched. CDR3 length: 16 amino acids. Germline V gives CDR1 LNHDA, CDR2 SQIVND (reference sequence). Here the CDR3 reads CASSGHKTGINYGYTF. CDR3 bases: TGTGCCAGTAGCGGCCACAAGACAGGGATCAACTATGGCTACACCTTC.

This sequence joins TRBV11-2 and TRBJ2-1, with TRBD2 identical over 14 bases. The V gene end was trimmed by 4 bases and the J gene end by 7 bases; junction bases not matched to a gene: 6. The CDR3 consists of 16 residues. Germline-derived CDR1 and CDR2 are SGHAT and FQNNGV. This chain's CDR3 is CASSYTTSGGANEQFF. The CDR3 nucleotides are TGTGCCAGCAGCTACACGACTAGCGGGGGGGCGAATGAGCAGTTCTTC.

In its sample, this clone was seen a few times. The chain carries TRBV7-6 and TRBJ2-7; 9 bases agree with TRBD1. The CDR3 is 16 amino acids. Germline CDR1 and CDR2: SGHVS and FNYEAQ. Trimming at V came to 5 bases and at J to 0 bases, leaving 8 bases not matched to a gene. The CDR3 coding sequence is TGTGCCAGCAGCCTAGGGGGACAGGGCTTCTCCTACGAGCAGTACTTC. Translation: CASSLGGQGFSYEQYF.

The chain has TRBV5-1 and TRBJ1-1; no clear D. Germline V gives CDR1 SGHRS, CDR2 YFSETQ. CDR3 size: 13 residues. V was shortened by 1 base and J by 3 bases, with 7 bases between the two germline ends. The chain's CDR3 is CASSLLGDTEAFF. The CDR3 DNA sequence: TGCGCCAGCAGCTTGCTCGGGGACACTGAAGCTTTCTTT. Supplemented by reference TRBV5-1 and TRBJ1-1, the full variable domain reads KAGVTQTPRYLIKTRGQQVTLSCSPISGHRSVSWYQQTPGQGLQFLFEYFSETQRNKGNFPGRFSGRQFSNSRSEMNVSTLELGDSALYLCASSLLGDTEAFFGQGTRLTVV.

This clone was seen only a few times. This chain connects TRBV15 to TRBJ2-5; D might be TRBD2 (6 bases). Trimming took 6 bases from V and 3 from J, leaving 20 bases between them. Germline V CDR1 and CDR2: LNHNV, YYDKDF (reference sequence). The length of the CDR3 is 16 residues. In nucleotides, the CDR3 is TGTGCCACCAGTACGGGACCTATGGGGGGTGAAGAGACCCAGTACTTC. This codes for CATSTGPMGGEETQYF.

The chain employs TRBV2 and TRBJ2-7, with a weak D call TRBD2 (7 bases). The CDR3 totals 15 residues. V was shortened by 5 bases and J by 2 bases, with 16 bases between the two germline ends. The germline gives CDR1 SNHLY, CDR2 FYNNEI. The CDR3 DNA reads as TGTGCCAGCAGTTCCCTCCGGCGGGGGCCCTACGAGCAGTACTTC. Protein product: CASSSLRRGPYEQYF.

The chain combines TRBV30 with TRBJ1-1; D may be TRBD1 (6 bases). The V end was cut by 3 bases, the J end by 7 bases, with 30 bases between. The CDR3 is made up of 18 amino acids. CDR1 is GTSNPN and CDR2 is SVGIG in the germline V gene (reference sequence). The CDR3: CAWRSISLFQDRHCEAFF. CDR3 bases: TGTGCCTGGAGATCCATTTCCCTTTTCCAGGACAGACACTGTGAAGCTTTCTTT.

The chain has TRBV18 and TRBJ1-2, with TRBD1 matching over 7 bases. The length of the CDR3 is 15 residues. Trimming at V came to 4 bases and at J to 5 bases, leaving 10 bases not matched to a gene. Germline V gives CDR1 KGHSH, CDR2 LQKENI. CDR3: CASSLGTDLLYGYTF. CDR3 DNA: TGTGCCAGCTCACTCGGGACAGACCTGTTGTATGGCTACACCTTC. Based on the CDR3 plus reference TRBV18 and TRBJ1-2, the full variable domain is NAGVMQNPRHLVRRRGQEARLRCSPMKGHSHVYWYRQLPEEGLKFMVYLQKENIIDESGMPKERFSAEFPKEGPSILRIQQVVRGDSAAYFCASSLGTDLLYGYTFGSGTRLTVV.

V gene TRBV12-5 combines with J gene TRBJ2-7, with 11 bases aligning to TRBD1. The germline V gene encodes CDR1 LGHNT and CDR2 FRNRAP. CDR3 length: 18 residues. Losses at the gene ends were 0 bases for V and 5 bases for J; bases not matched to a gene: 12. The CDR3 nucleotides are TGTGCTAGTGGTTTGGTACTAGGGACAGGGGGAGCCCCTAACGAGCAGTACTTC. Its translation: CASGLVLGTGGAPNEQYF.

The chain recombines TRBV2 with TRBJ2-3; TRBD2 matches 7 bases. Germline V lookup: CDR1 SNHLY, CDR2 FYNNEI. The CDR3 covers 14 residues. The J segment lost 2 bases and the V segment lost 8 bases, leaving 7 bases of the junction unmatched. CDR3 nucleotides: TGTGCCAGCCGCTGGGACTACAACACAGATACGCAGTATTTT. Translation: CASRWDYNTDTQYF. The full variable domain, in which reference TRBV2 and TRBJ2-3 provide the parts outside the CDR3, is EPEVTQTPSHQVTQMGQEVILRCVPISNHLYFYWYRQILGQKVEFLVSFYNNEISEKSEIFDDQFSVERPDGSNFTLKIRSTKLEDSAMYFCASRWDYNTDTQYFGPGTRLTVL.

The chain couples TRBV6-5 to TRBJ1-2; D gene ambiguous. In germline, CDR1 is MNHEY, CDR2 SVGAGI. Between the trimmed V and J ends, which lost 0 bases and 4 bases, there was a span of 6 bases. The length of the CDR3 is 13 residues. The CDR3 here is CASSYSERYGYTF. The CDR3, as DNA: TGTGCCAGCAGTTACTCGGAGCGCTATGGCTACACCTTC.